This T cell receptor beta chain appears in the sequencing data of a study of CD8 T cells in ankylosing spondylitis. CDR1 is SQVTM, CDR2 ANQGSEA, per germline. CDR3 length equals 15 residues. V trimming: 1 base; J trimming: 3 bases; junction bases outside the gene matches: 2. Findings and limits, study-wide: Disease-linked clones bore a CD8+ phenotype and were relatively rare in peripheral blood. Earlier literature documents some of the motif variants in reactive arthritis synovial fluid and blood. Typical of ankylosing spondylitis blood, it appeared, was a TCR beta motif of eight highly homologous variants.

Researchers built TCR beta libraries using quantitative 5'-RACE with molecular barcodes. MiXCR, run by TCRdb on the 5' RACE reads, gives a single entry per CDR3 protein. The sample has more than 150,000 distinct CDR3 sequences, 15% to 20% seen once. This clonotype was seen only a few times. Its specificity is not known. The clonotype originates from a male donor under 35 with ankylosing spondylitis or in good health (not recorded which). This chain uses TRBV29-1 with TRBJ2-1; TRBD2 matches at 11 bases. Sequences were obtained from blood, either unsorted or a sorted T cell fraction (not recorded which). CDR3 sequence: CSVEATSGVYNEQFF. CDR3 nucleotides: TGCAGCGTTGAAGCGACTAGCGGGGTCTACAATGAGCAGTTCTTC.